This TCR beta chain was documented in a study of T cell responses to AZD1222 COVID-19 vaccine. The table came from immunoSEQ multiplex PCR; TCRdb's copy has only in-frame clones and leaves some out. Among about 140,000 clones listed, almost 95% were seen once. Findings and caveats of the study: Recipients of AZD1222 seropositive at baseline numbered only five or six.

A note on this clone: Its target is not known.

Germline CDR1 and CDR2: SGHRS and YFSETQ. The CDR3 has 15 amino acids. V lost 4 bases and J 0 bases, leaving 8 bases between the germline ends. The source was peripheral blood, collected on day 0 of AZD1222 vaccination. The gene calls are TRBV5-1 and TRBJ1-6; D ambiguous. This receptor was obtained from an adult in good health. CDR3 residues: CASSERTSYNSPLHF. CDR3 nucleotide sequence: TGCGCCAGCAGCGAACGGACCTCCTATAATTCACCCCTCCACTTT.